This T cell receptor (beta chain) was sequenced in a study of regulatory T cells in long-lasting Graves disease. Libraries of TCR beta came from iRepertoire HTBI primers plus Arm-PCR of CDR3 regions. Original data processing: The identification of 50 to 65 TRBV and roughly 14 TRBJ segments was made across samples. TCRdb reprocessed the multiplex PCR reads with MiXCR, giving one entry per CDR3 protein. TCRdb, not the original authors, processed these V and J calls. The sample includes about 400,000 distinct CDR3 sequences, less than 25% of them seen just once. Study findings and constraints: Thyroid tissue went unstudied; only peripheral blood was examined. When disease was persistent, TRBV28, TRBJ1-2 and TRBJ2-5 were the favored segments.

Time point here: persistent/refractory GD, antithyroid drugs over 5 years with positive TRAb. RNA isolated from PBMCs was used to make the TCR library. An endocrinology department located in Xi'an, China, was where the patients came from. Of note for this clonotype: The antigen remains unidentified.

The CDR3 totals 16 residues. V was shortened by 4 bases and J by 2 bases, with 14 bases between the two germline ends. Sample: peripheral blood mononuclear cells (PBMCs), taken when the disease was refractory, from a patient treated with antithyroid drugs. The TCR sequence derives from a female donor with Graves disease. The chain couples TRBV12-3 or TRBV12-4 to TRBJ2-2, with D possibly matching TRBD2 (5 bases). CDR3 protein: CASSSFWTGNTGELFF. CDR3 nucleotides: TGTGCCAGCAGTTCTTTTTGGACGGGAAACACCGGGGAGCTGTTTTTT.